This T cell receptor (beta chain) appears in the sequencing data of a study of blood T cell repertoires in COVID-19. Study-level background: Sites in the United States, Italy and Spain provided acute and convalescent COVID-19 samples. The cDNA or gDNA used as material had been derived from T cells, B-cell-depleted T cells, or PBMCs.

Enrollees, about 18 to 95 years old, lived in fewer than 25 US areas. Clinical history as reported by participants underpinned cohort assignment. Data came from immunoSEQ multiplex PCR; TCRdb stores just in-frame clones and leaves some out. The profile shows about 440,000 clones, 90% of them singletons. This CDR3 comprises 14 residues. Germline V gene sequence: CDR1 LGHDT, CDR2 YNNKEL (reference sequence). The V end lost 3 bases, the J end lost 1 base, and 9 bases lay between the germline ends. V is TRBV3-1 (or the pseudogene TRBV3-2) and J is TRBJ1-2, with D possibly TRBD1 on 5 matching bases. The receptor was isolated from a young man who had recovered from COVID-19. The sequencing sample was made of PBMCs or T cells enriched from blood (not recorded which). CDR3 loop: CASSHLDSNYGYTF. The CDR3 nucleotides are TGTGCCAGCAGCCATTTAGACAGTAACTATGGCTACACCTTC.